This T cell receptor beta chain was recovered during a study of T cell repertoires in cytomegalovirus infection. Study details: Signatures in public TCR beta sequences pointed to both CMV infection and matching HLA type. General study points: Predominance within the ex vivo response was attributable to HLA-C-restricted CMV-specific TCR beta clonotypes. The cumulative frequency of public TCR beta families distinguished individuals who carried CMV together with the relevant HLA.

The ends were cut back, 2 bases at V and 0 bases at J, with 14 bases in the middle. This CDR3 spans 16 amino acids. Germline V gene lookup returns CDR1 MNHGY and CDR2 SAAAGT. MiXCR, applied by TCRdb to the reads, yields one record per CDR3 protein. Of about 920,000 distinct CDR3 sequences listed, 30% to 40% are singletons. Details on this clonotype: The antigen remains unidentified.

This sample comprised cultured CD8+ T cells from PBMCs, obtained from culture after CMV antigen stimulation. The clonotype originates from a human donor in good health (CMV status not recorded). Some clones in this sample may be carry-over from other donors' samples. V gene TRBV6-8 combines with J gene TRBJ2-7, with no clear D. The CDR3 spells CASSYPNPDSSYEQYF. CDR3 sequence (DNA): TGTGCCAGCAGTTACCCAAACCCCGATAGCTCCTACGAGCAGTACTTC.